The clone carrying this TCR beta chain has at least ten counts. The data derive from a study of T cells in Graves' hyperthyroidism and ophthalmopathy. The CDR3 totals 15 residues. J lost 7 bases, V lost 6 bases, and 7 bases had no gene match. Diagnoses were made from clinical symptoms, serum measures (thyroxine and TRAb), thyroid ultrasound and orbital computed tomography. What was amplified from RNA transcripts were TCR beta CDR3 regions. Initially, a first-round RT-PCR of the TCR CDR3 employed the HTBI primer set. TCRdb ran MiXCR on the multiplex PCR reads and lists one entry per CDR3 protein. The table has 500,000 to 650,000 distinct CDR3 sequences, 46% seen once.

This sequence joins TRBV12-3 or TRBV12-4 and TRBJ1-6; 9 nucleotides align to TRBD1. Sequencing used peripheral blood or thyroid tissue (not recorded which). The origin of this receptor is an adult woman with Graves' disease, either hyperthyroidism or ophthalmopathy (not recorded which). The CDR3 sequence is CASRNRDRVNSPLHF. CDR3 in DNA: TGTGCCAGCAGGAACCGGGACAGGGTGAATTCACCCCTCCACTTT.